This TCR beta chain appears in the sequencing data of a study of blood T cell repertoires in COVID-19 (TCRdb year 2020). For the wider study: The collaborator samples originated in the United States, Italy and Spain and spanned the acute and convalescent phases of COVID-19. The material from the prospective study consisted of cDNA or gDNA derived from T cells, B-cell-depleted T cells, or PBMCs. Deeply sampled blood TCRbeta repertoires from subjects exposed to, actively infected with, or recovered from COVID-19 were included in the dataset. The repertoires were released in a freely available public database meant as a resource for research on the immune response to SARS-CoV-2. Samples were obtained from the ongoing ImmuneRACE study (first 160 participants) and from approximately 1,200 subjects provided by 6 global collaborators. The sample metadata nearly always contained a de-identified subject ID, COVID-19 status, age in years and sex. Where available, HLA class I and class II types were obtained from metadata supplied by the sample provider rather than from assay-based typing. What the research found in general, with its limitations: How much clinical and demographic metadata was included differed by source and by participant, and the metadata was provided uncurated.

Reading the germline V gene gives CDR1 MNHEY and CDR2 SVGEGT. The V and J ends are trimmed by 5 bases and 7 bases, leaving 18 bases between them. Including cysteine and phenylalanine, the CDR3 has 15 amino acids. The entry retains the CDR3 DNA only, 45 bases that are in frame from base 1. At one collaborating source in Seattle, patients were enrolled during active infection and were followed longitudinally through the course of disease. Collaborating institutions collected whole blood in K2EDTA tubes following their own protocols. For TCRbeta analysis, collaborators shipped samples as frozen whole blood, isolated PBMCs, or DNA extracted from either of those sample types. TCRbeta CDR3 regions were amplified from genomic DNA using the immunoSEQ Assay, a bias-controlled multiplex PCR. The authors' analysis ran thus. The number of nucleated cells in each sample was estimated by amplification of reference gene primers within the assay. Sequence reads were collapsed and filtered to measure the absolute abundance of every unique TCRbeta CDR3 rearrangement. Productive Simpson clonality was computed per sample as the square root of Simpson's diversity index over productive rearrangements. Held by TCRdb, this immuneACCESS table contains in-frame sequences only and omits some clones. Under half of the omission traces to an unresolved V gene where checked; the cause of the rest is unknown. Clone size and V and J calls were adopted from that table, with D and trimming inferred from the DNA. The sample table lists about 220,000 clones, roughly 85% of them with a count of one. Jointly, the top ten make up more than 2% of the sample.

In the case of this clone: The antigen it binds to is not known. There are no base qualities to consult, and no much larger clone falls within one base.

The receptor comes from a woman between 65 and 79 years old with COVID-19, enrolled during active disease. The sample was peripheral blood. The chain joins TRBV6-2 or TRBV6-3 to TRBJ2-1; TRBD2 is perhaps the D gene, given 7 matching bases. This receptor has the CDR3 CASSGLGGPWNEQFF. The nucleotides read TGTGCCAGCAGTGGTCTCGGGGGGCCGTGGAATGAGCAGTTCTTC.